This is a list of T cell receptor beta chains from one sample in a study of OX40 agonist ivuxolimab in advanced cancers. Assay used: immunoSEQ multiplex PCR; TCRdb lists only in-frame clones, some missing. The sample contains 70,000 or so clones, roughly 90% of which appear only once. The specimen comprised CD4+ or CD8+ T cells sorted from blood, sampled in a trial of the OX40 agonist ivuxolimab. The source is an adult with an advanced solid tumor such as melanoma, head and neck, liver or kidney cancer. The CDR3 runs from the conserved cysteine through the conserved F or W. D genes are given only for firm matches. Only some rows state a clone size, as once, few, many or a class for expanded clones.

V gene	clone size	J gene	D gene	CDR3 DNA	CDR3 protein
TRBV19	-	TRBJ2-7	-	TGTGCCAGTAGTATGGGTCTTTCCTACGAGCAGTACTTC	CASSMGLSYEQYF
TRBV5-1	-	TRBJ2-5	-	TGCGCCAGCAGGCCCCCGGGAGAGACCCAGTACTTC	CASRPPGETQYF
TRBV7-9	-	TRBJ1-1	-	TGTGCCAACACACCCCGGGGGGGGTGGACTGAAGCTTTCTTT	CANTPRGGWTEAFF
TRBV25-1	-	TRBJ1-2	-	TGTGCCAGCAGTGAATATATGGACGCCCCATCAAGTGGCTACACCTTC	CASSEYMDAPSSGYTF
TRBV6-5	-	TRBJ1-6	-	TGTGCCAGCAGTTACCGACAGGAGCATTCACCCCTCCACTTT	CASSYRQEHSPLHF
TRBV4-1	-	TRBJ1-1	TRBD1	TGCGCCAGCAGCCAAAGCCGGACAGGGAACACTGAAGCTTTCTTT	CASSQSRTGNTEAFF
TRBV7-3	-	TRBJ1-1	TRBD1	TGTGCCAGCAGCTTAATTCCAGGGGGCGGCACTGAAGCTTTCTTT	CASSLIPGGGTEAFF
TRBV6-1	-	TRBJ1-1	-	TGTGCCAGCAGTGAGGGACTGTATATGAACACTGAAGCTTTCTTT	CASSEGLYMNTEAFF
TRBV1	-	TRBJ1-2	-	TGCACCAGCAGGCTGCGAAAGACCTATGGCTACACCTTC	CTSRLRKTYGYTF
TRBV6-1	-	TRBJ2-5	TRBD1	TGTGCCAGCAGTGACCGGGACAGGGCATACGAAGAGACCCAGTACTTC	CASSDRDRAYEETQYF
TRBV9	-	TRBJ2-7	-	TGTGCCAGCAGCGTAGACACTGGATACGAGCAGTACTTC	CASSVDTGYEQYF
TRBV5-8	once	TRBJ2-5	TRBD1	TGTGCCAGCAGCTTGGACGGGACAGGGGGCGCGGAGACCCAGTACTTC	CASSLDGTGGAETQYF
TRBV6-1	-	TRBJ2-5	-	TGTGCCAGCAGTAAGGGGCCAGGACAACAAGAGACCCAGTACTTC	CASSKGPGQQETQYF
TRBV6-5	-	TRBJ2-3	-	TGTGCCAGCAGTTTCGCAGATACGCAGTATTTT	CASSFADTQYF
TRBV6-5	-	TRBJ1-1	-	TGTGCCATCAGGTCATGGAACACTGAAGCTTTCTTT	CAIRSWNTEAFF
TRBV6-1	-	TRBJ2-7	TRBD1	TGTGCCAGCAGCCTCGACCGGACAGGGACCTACGAGCAGTACTTC	CASSLDRTGTYEQYF
TRBV2	-	TRBJ2-3	-	TGTGCCAGAACAGCCCCCAGCACAGATACGCAGTATTTT	CARTAPSTDTQYF
TRBV27	-	TRBJ1-2	-	TGTGCCAGCCATCCGCAGGGATCCGGCTATGGCTACACCTTC	CASHPQGSGYGYTF
TRBV10-1	-	TRBJ2-3	-	TGCGCCAGCAGTGAGTCCACAGATACGCAGTATTTT	CASSESTDTQYF
TRBV7-3	-	TRBJ1-2	TRBD1	TGTGCCAGCAGCCCTTCGACAGGGGTGGCTAACTATGGCTACACCTTC	CASSPSTGVANYGYTF
TRBV6-4	-	TRBJ2-1	-	TGTGCCAGCAGTGACACGGGCGACTCCTACAATGAGCAGTTCTTC	CASSDTGDSYNEQFF
TRBV30	-	TRBJ2-3	TRBD2	TGTGCCTCACAAGCGGGGGGGTTTTCAGATACGCAGTATTTT	CASQAGGFSDTQYF
TRBV30	once	TRBJ1-6	TRBD1	TGTGCCTGGAGAGGGACAGGGAATTCACCCCTCCACTTT	CAWRGTGNSPLHF
TRBV7-6	-	TRBJ2-7	TRBD1	TGTGCCAGCAGCTTAGGACAGGGGGGGACCTACGAGCAGTACTTC	CASSLGQGGTYEQYF
TRBV2	-	TRBJ1-4	-	TGTGCCAGCAGCTCAGGGAATGAAAAACTGTTTTTT	CASSSGNEKLFF
TRBV11-2	-	TRBJ2-5	-	TGTGCCAGCAGATCACTCCCGGTAGAGACCCAGTACTTC	CASRSLPVETQYF
TRBV5-6	-	TRBJ2-4	-	TGTGCCAGCAGCGGGGGGACAACAGGGATGGGCAAAAACATTCAGTACTTC	CASSGGTTGMGKNIQYF
TRBV27	-	TRBJ2-7	-	TGTGCCAGCAGTCTCAGGGGAAGCGAGCAGTACTTC	CASSLRGSEQYF
TRBV15	-	TRBJ2-7	TRBD1	TGTGCCACCAGCCCCCGGGACAGGGGCTACGAGCAGTACTTC	CATSPRDRGYEQYF
TRBV4-1	-	TRBJ1-5	-	TGCGCCAGCAGCCCCGCCGCAGGGAGCAATCAGCCCCAGCATTTT	CASSPAAGSNQPQHF
TRBV7-6	-	TRBJ2-7	-	TGTGCCAGCAGCTTAGGGACAGAAACCTACGAGCAGTACTTC	CASSLGTETYEQYF
TRBV7-2	-	TRBJ2-5	TRBD2	TGTGCCAGCAGCCTGCTAGCGGGGGGGCCCTTTGAGACCCAGTACTTC	CASSLLAGGPFETQYF
TRBV13	-	TRBJ1-6	TRBD1	TGTGCCAGCAGCTCCTTCGGACAGGGACGGTCCTATAATTCACCCCTCCACTTT	CASSSFGQGRSYNSPLHF
TRBV6-1	-	TRBJ2-7	-	TGTGCCAGCAGTGAAGCGTGGATCGACAGGGAGGGCGGCTACGAGCAGTACTTC	CASSEAWIDREGGYEQYF
TRBV7-9	-	TRBJ2-7	TRBD1	TGTGCCAGCAGCCAGGACAGGGGGCCGTCTTGGTACGAGCAGTACTTC	CASSQDRGPSWYEQYF
TRBV5-1	-	TRBJ2-1	-	TGCGCCAGCGCAATCTCCACCGGTAGCGGAGTCCCGGGGATGCTATACAATGAGCAGTTCTTC	CASAISTGSGVPGMLYNEQFF
TRBV5-6	-	TRBJ2-3	-	TGTGCCAGCAGCCGGATGGGGGATACGCAGTATTTT	CASSRMGDTQYF
TRBV14	once	TRBJ1-1	-	TGTGCCAGCAGCCAAGTACCGGGGGGCACTGAAGCTTTCTTT	CASSQVPGGTEAFF
TRBV4-1	-	TRBJ2-5	-	TGCGCCAGCAGCCAAGATCAGGGGGGAGAGACCCAGTACTTC	CASSQDQGGETQYF
TRBV30	-	TRBJ2-5	-	TGTGCCTGGGGGATCGGGGGACAAGAGACCCAGTACTTC	CAWGIGGQETQYF
TRBV29-1	once	TRBJ1-6	-	TGCAGCGCTCAAAGACAGACGTTTAATTCACCCCTCCACTTT	CSAQRQTFNSPLHF
TRBV4-1	-	TRBJ1-1	-	TGCGCCAGCAGCCAAGATGGGAACATGAACACTGAAGCTTTCTTT	CASSQDGNMNTEAFF
TRBV4-3	-	TRBJ2-5	-	TGCGCCAGCAGCCCCAGAAAAGGGGGGTGGGAGACCCAGTACTTC	CASSPRKGGWETQYF
TRBV13	-	TRBJ2-7	-	TGTGCCAGCAGCTCCCAAAGCGGGTTTAGATACGAGCAGTACTTC	CASSSQSGFRYEQYF
TRBV27	-	TRBJ1-1	-	TGTGCCAGCAGTTTATCGGGGGAGAACACTGAAGCTTTCTTT	CASSLSGENTEAFF
TRBV9	-	TRBJ2-7	-	TGTGCCAGCCGCAGGGACCTGGAGAACGAGCAGTACTTC	CASRRDLENEQYF
TRBV27	-	TRBJ2-7	TRBD1	TGTGCCAGCAGGCGCGGACAGGGCGGCTCCTACGAGCAGTACTTC	CASRRGQGGSYEQYF
TRBV4-2	few	TRBJ2-1	-	TGTGCCAGCAGCCAAGGGTTTGGAGAGCAGTTCTTC	CASSQGFGEQFF
TRBV4-3	-	TRBJ1-4	-	TGCGCCAGCAGCCAAGATAGGAGGGGGGCAGATGAAAAACTGTTTTTT	CASSQDRRGADEKLFF
TRBV5-1	once	TRBJ2-7	-	TGCGCCAGCAGCTTGGGGACAGAATCCTACGAGCAGTACTTC	CASSLGTESYEQYF
TRBV4-1	-	TRBJ2-7	-	TGCGCCAGCAGCCCCGGGACAGGGGAACTAGCGGGTATGGGGGGTTCCTACGAGCAGTACTTC	CASSPGTGELAGMGGSYEQYF
TRBV4-3	-	TRBJ2-1	TRBD2	TGCGCCAGCAGCCCGGGACTAGCGGGGGGGCGGGATGAGCAGTTCTTC	CASSPGLAGGRDEQFF
TRBV7-9	-	TRBJ2-5	-	TGTGCCAGCAACCCGACAGGTCCCGAGACCCAGTACTTC	CASNPTGPETQYF
TRBV14	-	TRBJ2-3	-	TGTGCCAGCAGCCAAGGACTTGGCGGGCGCACAGATACGCAGTATTTT	CASSQGLGGRTDTQYF
TRBV14	-	TRBJ1-2	-	TGTGCCAGCAGCCAAGAGATTGTCTCCCGGGACTATGGCTACACCTTC	CASSQEIVSRDYGYTF
TRBV7-3	-	TRBJ2-3	TRBD2	TGTGCCAGCAGCGCTAGCGGGGGGAGCACAGATACGCAGTATTTT	CASSASGGSTDTQYF
TRBV10-3	-	TRBJ1-5	-	TGTGCCATCAGTGAGAGTCAACAGAGTCAGCCCCAGCATTTT	CAISESQQSQPQHF
TRBV11-2	once	TRBJ2-7	TRBD1	TGTGCCAGCAGCGAAGAAGTGTGGGACAGGACCGAGCAGTACTTC	CASSEEVWDRTEQYF
TRBV5-8	-	TRBJ2-5	TRBD1	TGTGCCAGCAGCTTGCAGTCACAGGGGCTCTACCTACAAGAGACCCAGTACTTC	CASSLQSQGLYLQETQYF
TRBV5-8	-	TRBJ2-7	-	TGTGCCAGCAGCTTACGACAGGATGCCTACGAGCAGTACTTC	CASSLRQDAYEQYF